Below, 14 T cell receptor beta chains from the same sample are listed, as sequenced in a study of spatial heterogeneity in lung cancer. TCRdb reprocessed the 5' RACE reads via MiXCR and lists one record per CDR3 protein. Of around 92,000 distinct CDR3 sequences listed, roughly 12% were seen once; the top ten hold about 40%. Time point indicated: sample taken at primary tumor resection. The material was PBMCs, obtained at surgery. All receptors come from a male donor with early-stage non-small cell lung cancer.

About this clonotype: A read error may produce the germline difference seen at one junction end. The chain is built from TRBV7-7 and TRBJ2-7; 10 bases agree with TRBD1. CDR3 length equals 13 residues. The germline V gene has CDR1 SSHAT and CDR2 FNYEAQ (reference sequence). The CDR3, as DNA: TGTGCTAGCAGCTTTACCGGGACAGGGGAACAGTACTTC. Amino acids: CASSFTGTGEQYF.

This clonotype was seen at least ten times. V is TRBV20-1 and J is TRBJ2-5, with 9 bases that match TRBD2. Unmatched junction bases numbered 3, after V lost 6 bases and J lost 1 base. CDR3 size: 13 residues. Germline V gene lookup returns CDR1 DFQATT and CDR2 SNEGSKA (reference sequence). This CDR3 reads CSASTSGQETQYF. For the CDR3, the DNA is TGCAGTGCATCGACTAGCGGCCAAGAGACCCAGTACTTC.

The J gene is TRBJ1-5, the V gene TRBV18, with a tentative D call TRBD1 (5 bases). V shed 2 bases and J shed 4 bases, with 12 bases lying between them. CDR1 is KGHSH, CDR2 LQKENI, per germline. CDR3 size: 15 residues. The CDR3 spells CASSPSQGANQPQHF. The CDR3 bases are TGTGCCAGCTCACCAAGCCAGGGTGCAAATCAGCCCCAGCATTTT. Full variable domain (remainder filled in from reference TRBV18 and TRBJ1-5): NAGVMQNPRHLVRRRGQEARLRCSPMKGHSHVYWYRQLPEEGLKFMVYLQKENIIDESGMPKERFSAEFPKEGPSILRIQQVVRGDSAAYFCASSPSQGANQPQHFGDGTRLSIL.

This clonotype was counted at least ten times. The chain uses TRBV11-3 and TRBJ2-5; TRBD2 agrees at 11 bases. The CDR3 has 18 residues. V lost 1 base, J lost 2 bases, and 9 bases stayed unmatched. Looked up from germline, CDR1 is SGHNT and CDR2 is YENEEA. The CDR3 reads CASSLGRPSGGLQETQYF. CDR3 nucleotides: TGTGCCAGCAGCTTAGGCCGGCCTAGCGGGGGGTTACAAGAGACCCAGTACTTC.

V usage is TRBV5-1 and J usage is TRBJ2-5; the D is unclear. CDR3 length: 12 amino acids. Germline loops: CDR1 SGHRS, CDR2 YFSETQ. Trimming removed 4 bases at V and 4 bases at J, with 8 bases between. This chain's CDR3 is CASSTAGETQYF. In nucleotides, the CDR3 is TGCGCCAGCAGCACGGCAGGAGAGACCCAGTACTTC.

This clonotype has a handful of counts. The gene calls are TRBV5-1 and TRBJ2-3; TRBD1 is a possible D gene (5 bases). This CDR3 is 14 amino acids long. V shed 4 bases and J shed 6 bases, with 15 bases lying between them. The germline V gene encodes CDR1 SGHRS and CDR2 YFSETQ. The CDR3 region is CASSRQPSADTQYF. The CDR3 DNA sequence: TGCGCCAGCAGCCGACAGCCGTCGGCGGATACGCAGTATTTT.

The rearrangement joins TRBV11-1 to TRBJ2-7; no definite D call. This CDR3 is built from 13 residues. Trimming pared 3 bases from V and 5 bases from J, leaving 11 bases between. Per the germline V gene, CDR1 is SGHAT and CDR2 is FQDESV (reference sequence). The CDR3 reads CASSFTSWNEQYF. The CDR3, as DNA: TGTGCCAGCAGCTTTACCTCGTGGAACGAGCAGTACTTC.

The CDR3 DNA is TGCAGTGCTAGTCGGACGGCCTCAGATACGCAGTATTTT. Translating gives CSASRTASDTQYF. The gene calls are TRBV20-1 and TRBJ2-3, with no clear D. Germline V gives CDR1 DFQATT, CDR2 SNEGSKA (reference sequence). The CDR3 contains 13 residues. V shed 3 bases and J shed 4 bases, with 11 bases lying between them.

This clonotype was observed a few times. This sequence joins TRBV6-5 and TRBJ2-7, with D possibly matching TRBD2 (6 bases). This CDR3 region has 15 residues. Trimming took 0 bases from V and 4 from J, leaving 13 bases between them. CDR1 is MNHEY and CDR2 is SVGAGI in the germline V gene. This chain's CDR3 is CASSYSGWGGYEQYF. DNA for the CDR3: TGTGCCAGCAGTTACTCGGGCTGGGGAGGATACGAGCAGTACTTC.

This clonotype occurred a few times. The chain employs TRBV29-1 and TRBJ2-6; D is possibly TRBD2 (5 bases). The CDR3 runs 13 residues. CDR1 is SQVTM and CDR2 is ANQGSEA in the germline V gene. Trimming cost V 7 bases and J 1 base, with 8 bases left between them. CDR3 region: CSAGVSGANVLTF. The DNA of the CDR3 is TGCAGCGCCGGGGTTTCTGGGGCCAACGTCCTGACTTTC.

The chain uses TRBV20-1 and TRBJ2-5, with 10 bases fitting TRBD2. This CDR3 region has 15 residues. The germline V gene encodes CDR1 DFQATT and CDR2 SNEGSKA (reference sequence). With 6 bases clipped from V and 0 bases from J, the junction kept 7 bases outside the gene matches. DNA for the CDR3: TGCAGTGCACTGAGCGGGGGGGAGTACCAAGAGACCCAGTACTTC. As protein: CSALSGGEYQETQYF.

The rearrangement links TRBV15 to TRBJ1-6, with D unclear. The CDR3 sequence is 13 residues long. Trimming took off 5 bases at V and 8 bases at J, with 10 bases between the two ends. From germline, CDR1 is LNHNV and CDR2 YYDKDF (reference sequence). CDR3 DNA: TGTGCCACCAGCCCTAACGGCTATTCACCCCTCCACTTT. Translating it yields CATSPNGYSPLHF.

The rearrangement joins TRBV20-1 to TRBJ1-1; 11 nucleotides match TRBD1. CDR1 is DFQATT, CDR2 SNEGSKA, per germline (reference sequence). Trimming cost V 3 bases and J 8 bases; bases outside gene matches: 5. CDR3 length: 13 residues. CDR3 sequence: CSARGTGGMEAFF. The CDR3 nucleotides are TGCAGTGCTAGGGGGACAGGGGGAATGGAAGCTTTCTTT.

This clonotype was observed many times. The CDR3 reads CASSSQGSSYEQYF. In DNA, the CDR3 is TGTGCCAGCAGCTCGCAGGGGAGCTCCTACGAGCAGTACTTC. The gene calls are TRBV5-6 and TRBJ2-7; TRBD1 is a possible D gene (6 bases). V was pared by 3 bases and J by 0 bases, with 10 bases between. The CDR3 runs to 14 residues. The germline CDR1 and CDR2 sequences are SGHDT and YYEEEE. Combining the CDR3 with reference TRBV5-6 and TRBJ2-7 gives the whole variable domain DAGVTQSPTHLIKTRGQQVTLRCSPKSGHDTVSWYQQALGQGPQFIFQYYEEEERQRGNFPDRFSGHQFPNYSSELNVNALLLGDSALYLCASSSQGSSYEQYFGPGTRLTVT.